This is a list of T cell receptor beta chains from one sample in a study of vaccination effects on CD4 cells after COVID-19. Their cognate antigens are unknown. Profiled with immunoSEQ multiplex PCR; TCRdb holds only in-frame clones, not every one. The sample includes tens of thousands of clones, around 78% of them seen just once. The material sequenced was CD4+ T cells from PBMCs cultured with HCoV-229E spike peptides, taken after COVID-19 vaccination. The source of these receptors is a human donor who received a COVID-19 vaccine. The CDR3 runs from the conserved cysteine through the conserved F or W. D genes are given only for firm matches. Size tells how often a clone was seen (once, few, many) or the class of an expanded clone, and some rows leave it out.

TRBJ2-3 | TRBV9 | 14 | - | - | TGTGCCAGCAGCGTGGCCGGGTTCGCAGATACGCAGTATTTT | CASSVAGFADTQYF
TRBJ1-2 | TRBV19 | 15 | - | - | TGTGCCAGTAGTATTATCTGGGGCCTGAACTATGGCTACACCTTC | CASSIIWGLNYGYTF
TRBJ2-2 | TRBV18 | 17 | TRBD1 | few | TGTGCCAGCTCTCAATACGACAGGGCTTCGAACACCGGGGAGCTGTTTTTT | CASSQYDRASNTGELFF
TRBJ2-5 | TRBV19 | 15 | TRBD2 | - | TGTGCCAGTGGGGCTAGCGGGGGGGAATTGGCGACCCAGTACTTC | CASGASGGELATQYF
TRBJ1-1 | TRBV29-1 | 12 | - | few | TGCAGCGGCGGCCAGGGGAATGCTGAAGCTTTCTTT | CSGGQGNAEAFF
TRBJ2-1 | TRBV2 | 14 | - | - | TGTGCCAGCAGTGAATCGGACACCTACAATGAGCAGTTCTTC | CASSESDTYNEQFF
TRBJ1-3 | TRBV3-1/TRBV3-2 | 14 | - | many | TGTGCCAGCAGACGTACAGGGTTTAGGAACACCATATATTTT | CASRRTGFRNTIYF
TRBJ1-1 | TRBV6-5 | 14 | TRBD1 | - | TGTGCCAGCAGTCCGTCACAGGGGTACACTGAAGCTTTCTTT | CASSPSQGYTEAFF
TRBJ2-1 | TRBV29-1 | 14 | - | - | TGCAGCGTTGAATCGGGGTTTTCCTACAATGAGCAGTTCTTC | CSVESGFSYNEQFF
TRBJ2-1 | TRBV19 | 15 | - | - | TGTGCCAGTAGTTCGACAGTGAGCTCCTACAATGAGCAGTTCTTC | CASSSTVSSYNEQFF
TRBJ1-4 | TRBV6-6 | 14 | - | - | TGTGCCAGCAAAGAGTTGGCAACTAATGAAAAACTGTTTTTT | CASKELATNEKLFF
TRBJ1-2 | TRBV5-6 | 15 | TRBD1 | - | TGTGCCAGCAGCCCGCCCCTTACAGGGGCCGGCGGCTACACCTTC | CASSPPLTGAGGYTF
TRBJ1-1 | TRBV5-1 | 17 | TRBD1 | - | TGCGCCAGCTATGAAACCAGGGGGACGGGGATGAACACTGAAGCTTTCTTT | CASYETRGTGMNTEAFF
TRBJ2-5 | TRBV3-1/TRBV3-2 | 15 | - | once | TGTGCCAGCAGCCGTAACGGGGGGCGCGAAGAGACCCAGTACTTC | CASSRNGGREETQYF
TRBJ2-2 | TRBV18 | 15 | TRBD1 | few | TGTGCCAGCTCCCGTGGACAGGGAGACACCGGGGAGCTGTTTTTT | CASSRGQGDTGELFF
TRBJ1-4 | TRBV2 | 14 | TRBD1 | - | TGTGCCAGCAGTGGCCGGGATACAGGGGGAAAACTGTTTTTT | CASSGRDTGGKLFF
TRBJ1-2 | TRBV28 | 13 | - | - | TGTGCCAGCAGTTTGCGGGGGGTCTATGGCTACACCTTC | CASSLRGVYGYTF
TRBJ1-2 | TRBV24-1 | 13 | TRBD1 | - | TGTGCCGCTGGGGGCAGGGGGGCGGAAGGCTACACCTTC | CAAGGRGAEGYTF
TRBJ2-2 | TRBV30 | 13 | TRBD1 | few | TGTGCCTGGAGAGGACAGGGGTACGGGGAGCTGTTTTTT | CAWRGQGYGELFF
TRBJ1-4 | TRBV5-1 | 16 | TRBD1 | - | TGCGCCAGCAGCTTGCAATCGGGACAGGTCAATGAAAAACTGTTTTTT | CASSLQSGQVNEKLFF
TRBJ2-5 | TRBV5-1 | 15 | TRBD1 | - | TGCGCCAGCAGCTTGGGGGACAGGGGGCTGGAGACCCAGTACTTC | CASSLGDRGLETQYF
TRBJ1-2 | TRBV13 | 15 | - | few | TGTGCCAGCAGCTTCGGAGGGGCGTCAGGATATGGCTACACCTTC | CASSFGGASGYGYTF
TRBJ2-6 | TRBV2 | 13 | TRBD1 | - | TGTGCCAGCAGCCAGGAGGGACAGGGAACACTGACTTTC | CASSQEGQGTLTF
TRBJ2-2 | TRBV6-4 | 14 | - | - | TGTGCCAGCAGTGAGGGATGGGCCACCGGGGAGCTGTTTTTT | CASSEGWATGELFF
TRBJ1-1 | TRBV5-1 | 24 | - | - | TGCGCCAGCAGCCACCCGTCAGGGGACCTAAAATCTATTGGCTTAGAGTGGAAGAACACTGAAGCTTTCTTT | CASSHPSGDLKSIGLEWKNTEAFF
TRBJ2-3 | TRBV5-1 | 14 | - | few | TGCGCCAGCAGCTTGACATCTAGCACAGATACGCAGTATTTT | CASSLTSSTDTQYF
TRBJ2-4 | TRBV5-1 | 18 | TRBD2 | - | TGCGCCAGCAGCCTGACCTGGGGGGGATCGGTAGGCAAAAACATTCAGTACTTC | CASSLTWGGSVGKNIQYF
TRBJ2-3 | TRBV7-3 | 14 | TRBD2 | - | TGTGCCAGCCGGACTAGCGGGGCTGGAGATACGCAGTATTTT | CASRTSGAGDTQYF
TRBJ2-5 | TRBV10-1 | 14 | - | - | TGCGCCAGCAGCCCGAGAGGGAGCGGGGAGACCCAGTACTTC | CASSPRGSGETQYF
TRBJ1-1 | TRBV5-1 | 16 | - | - | TGCGCCAGCAGCTTGGGTAGCTCCATTAGGAACACTGAAGCTTTCTTT | CASSLGSSIRNTEAFF
TRBJ1-5 | TRBV27 | 14 | TRBD1 | once | TGTGCCAGCAGTTGGGGGACAGGCCATCAGCCCCAGCATTTT | CASSWGTGHQPQHF
TRBJ1-2 | TRBV6-5 | 14 | TRBD1 | - | TGTGCCAGCAGCCCGGACAGGGGGGGCTATGGCTACACCTTC | CASSPDRGGYGYTF